This T cell receptor beta chain was profiled in a study of CD8+ T cells in alopecia areata. CDR3 length: 16 residues. V was shortened by 5 bases and J by 5 bases, with 18 bases between the two germline ends. Germline loops: CDR1 SGHVS, CDR2 FQNEAQ. Those with alopecia areata gave lesional scalp punch biopsies and peripheral blood. Extracted RNA was reverse transcribed, and the resulting cDNA served as sequencing template. Some clones are missing from TCRdb's copy, which holds only in-frame ones; the method was immunoSEQ multiplex PCR. Among 45,000 to 70,000 clones, around 96% were seen once, and the ten largest hold 20% to 30%. This clone came up once. Its antigen is unidentified. Findings of the study overall: Alopecia totalis/universalis scalp especially showed more expanded CD8+ clones than normal scalp.

The clonotype comes from a human donor with alopecia areata. The gene calls are TRBV7-8 and TRBJ2-2; possibly TRBD1 or TRBD2 for D (6 bases each). The specimen was CD8+ T cells sorted from blood, collected at week 0. CDR3 sequence reads: CASSLNPTRGTGELFF. The CDR3 region has the DNA TGTGCCAGCAGCCTCAATCCGACTAGGGGGACCGGGGAGCTGTTTTTT.